This entry lists 2 T cell receptor beta chains sequenced from one sample in a study of T cells in Graves' hyperthyroidism and ophthalmopathy. Template material for amplifying TCR beta CDR3 regions consisted of RNA transcripts. An initial round of RT-PCR targeting the TCR CDR3 relied on the HTBI primer set. TCRdb ran MiXCR on the multiplex PCR reads and lists one entry per CDR3 protein. The data show about 360,000 distinct CDR3 sequences, about 18% seen once. The sequenced sample was blood. The receptors stem from a woman aged 18-29 years with Graves' hyperthyroidism.

This clonotype was counted ten times or more. The rearrangement uses TRBV2 and TRBJ2-7, with D uncertain. The CDR3 has 15 amino acids. V was pared by 2 bases and J by 0 bases, with 11 bases between. Germline V gives CDR1 SNHLY, CDR2 FYNNEI. The CDR3, as DNA: TGTGCCAGCAGTGAACTTTATCCGAGCTCCTACGAGCAGTACTTC. Its protein is CASSELYPSSYEQYF.

The table lists this clonotype with a count of one. It may be a read error: a sequence one base away is much more abundant. The rearrangement links TRBV29-1 to TRBJ1-1; no reliable D call. Per the germline V gene, CDR1 is SQVTM and CDR2 is ANQGSEA. The V end lost 6 bases, the J end lost 4 bases, and 12 bases lay between the germline ends. The CDR3 length is 12 residues. As DNA, the CDR3 is TGCAGCGTCCCCCCGCGGGGCACTGAAGCTTTCTTT. The encoded protein is CSVPPRGTEAFF.